One and the same sample provided the 32 T cell receptor beta chains below, sequenced in a study of cytomegalovirus exposure and HLA in healthy donors. Amplification used 60 Vbeta primers and 13 Jbeta primers. The method was immunoSEQ multiplex PCR; TCRdb's version includes in-frame clones alone and lacks a portion of them. Among around 150,000 clones listed, approximately 80% were seen once. Material for sequencing was PBMCs. All receptors derive from a young man in good health and CMV-seronegative.

CDR3 amino acids: CASSWEAGPTDTQYF. CDR3 in DNA: TGTGCCAGCAGCTGGGAAGCGGGCCCTACAGATACGCAGTATTTT. The chain uses TRBV7-2 and TRBJ2-3, with D tentatively TRBD2 (6 bases). Deletions cut 4 bases from V and 3 bases from J, with 14 bases between. The CDR3 extends over 15 amino acids. Germline loops: CDR1 SGHTA, CDR2 FQGNSA.

The V call is TRBV9, the J call TRBJ2-1; D call uncertain. Trimming removed 2 bases at V and 4 bases at J, with 4 bases between. The CDR3 runs 12 residues. CDR1 is SGDLS, CDR2 YYNGEE, per germline. The CDR3 DNA follows: TGTGCCAGCAGCGTGAGTTACAATGAGCAGTTCTTC. It translates to CASSVSYNEQFF.

This clone has just a few counts. This chain links TRBV25-1 with TRBJ1-5, with a possible D match to TRBD1 (5 bases). The CDR3 is made up of 12 amino acids. Trimming left V 7 bases short and J 9 bases short, with 13 bases between. Germline V gene lookup returns CDR1 MGHDK and CDR2 SYGVNS. CDR3 protein: CASTQGSGPQHF. The DNA for the CDR3 is TGTGCCAGCACGCAGGGTTCCGGGCCCCAGCATTTT.

This clone appeared a few times. The V and J genes are TRBV19 and TRBJ2-1, with 10 bases identical to TRBD2. Germline V gene data show CDR1 as LNHDA and CDR2 as SQIVND (reference sequence). The CDR3 is 16 residues long. J was trimmed by 2 bases and V by 4 bases; bases with no gene match: 5. The CDR3 DNA follows: TGTGCCAGTAGTAGATCTAGCGGGAGAACCTACAATGAGCAGTTCTTC. Translated, it gives CASSRSSGRTYNEQFF.

This clone has a handful of counts. The chain has TRBV28 and TRBJ1-1, with 8 bases fitting TRBD1. The germline gives CDR1 MDHEN, CDR2 SYDVKM. The CDR3 sequence is 13 residues long. The V segment lost 9 bases and the J segment 3 bases; nucleotides outside the gene matches: 6. In DNA form, the CDR3 reads TGTGCCAGTCGATTACAGGGGGACACTGAAGCTTTCTTT. It specifies CASRLQGDTEAFF.

V usage is TRBV7-9 and J usage is TRBJ2-1, with a tentative D call TRBD1 (6 bases). Trimming removed 2 bases at V and 8 bases at J, with 22 bases between. The CDR3 is 17 residues long. Per the germline V gene, CDR1 is SEHNR and CDR2 is FQNEAQ (reference sequence). This CDR3 is CASSLNLGAGEYYEQFF. In DNA, the CDR3 is TGTGCCAGCAGCTTAAATCTTGGAGCAGGGGAATACTATGAGCAGTTCTTC.

The chain is built from TRBV6-1 and TRBJ1-1; the match to TRBD1 covers 11 bases. After removal of 6 bases from V and 4 bases from J, the junction contained 7 bases not matched to a gene. The CDR3 length is 15 residues. In germline, CDR1 is MNHNS, CDR2 SASEGT. CDR3 protein: CASRGQGGWSTEAFF. CDR3 DNA: TGTGCCAGCAGGGGACAGGGGGGATGGTCCACTGAAGCTTTCTTT.

Here the CDR3 DNA reads TGTGCCAGCAGCTTAGCGGTAGGACTCTCGCGCGGCTACACCTTC. As protein: CASSLAVGLSRGYTF. This chain links TRBV7-6 with TRBJ1-2; no clear D. V was clipped by 0 bases and J by 8 bases, with 16 bases between them. Germline V gene data show CDR1 as SGHVS and CDR2 as FNYEAQ. The CDR3 is 15 amino acids.

This clone was counted only a few times. V and J are TRBV2 and TRBJ1-4, with D hard to call. Between the trimmed V and J ends, which lost 6 bases and 8 bases, there was a span of 22 bases. The germline CDR1 and CDR2 sequences are SNHLY and FYNNEI. The CDR3 contains 16 residues. The CDR3 spells CASRPREQASTEKLFF. CDR3 bases: TGTGCCAGCAGACCCCGAGAGCAAGCGAGTACCGAAAAACTGTTTTTT.

The chain carries TRBV6-1 and TRBJ1-1; the D is unclear. V lost 7 bases to trimming and J lost 2 bases, with 11 bases between them. The germline CDR1 and CDR2 sequences are MNHNS and SASEGT. This CDR3 contains 13 residues. CDR3 in DNA: TGTGCCAGCACCCTGGGAGGAAACACTGAAGCTTTCTTT. It yields the protein CASTLGGNTEAFF.

The chain couples TRBV10-3 to TRBJ1-2, with D uncertain. V was cut by 3 bases and J by 6 bases, with 14 bases left in between. The CDR3 length is 14 residues. The germline V gene encodes CDR1 ENHRY and CDR2 SYGVKD. This chain's CDR3 is CAISDPGLPDGYTF. Here the CDR3 DNA reads TGTGCCATCAGTGACCCGGGTCTTCCCGATGGCTACACCTTC.

With respect to this clone: The germline gene is not matched at one end of the junction; a read error may be the cause. This chain joins TRBV7-8 and TRBJ2-7, with 7 positions matching TRBD1. This CDR3 region has 13 residues. Germline lookup yields CDR1 SGHVS and CDR2 FQNEAQ. This CDR3 reads CASSLATGNEQYF. In DNA form, the CDR3 reads TGTGCCAGCAGTTTAGCGACAGGGAACGAGCAGTACTTC.

As for this clone: Other DNA variants within this sample encode the same CDR3. The chain uses TRBV27 and TRBJ1-2; tentative D call: TRBD1 (5 bases). Per the germline V gene, CDR1 is MNHEY and CDR2 is SMNVEV (reference sequence). CDR3 length: 13 residues. Trimming took 4 bases from V and 4 from J, leaving 10 bases between them. The CDR3 DNA follows: TGTGCCAGCAGTTCGGGGGGTCCCTATGGCTACACCTTC. It is translated as CASSSGGPYGYTF.

This clone was recorded once. The V call is TRBV7-9, the J call TRBJ2-5, with D unresolved. Deletions cut 0 bases from V and 5 bases from J, with 4 bases between. Germline V gene sequence: CDR1 SEHNR, CDR2 FQNEAQ (reference sequence). The CDR3 runs 12 residues. CDR3 sequence: CASSLAQETQYF. The CDR3 coding sequence is TGTGCCAGCAGCTTAGCGCAGGAGACCCAGTACTTC.

The CDR3 DNA reads TGTGCCAGCAGCCAAGATAGGGGACAGCAAGAGACCCAGTACTTC. It specifies CASSQDRGQQETQYF. The rearrangement uses TRBV4-2 and TRBJ2-5; 7 bases fit TRBD1. Germline CDR1 is LGHNA and CDR2 is YNFKEQ. This CDR3 region has 15 residues. V lost 0 bases, J lost 2 bases, and 3 bases stayed unmatched.

The gene calls are TRBV28 and TRBJ2-7, with 8 bases fitting TRBD1. Germline CDR1 is MDHEN and CDR2 is SYDVKM. This CDR3 spans 15 amino acids. J was trimmed by 4 bases and V by 5 bases; bases with no gene match: 10. The CDR3 reads CASSGGGQGLYEQYF. The CDR3 bases are TGTGCCAGCAGTGGGGGTGGACAGGGTTTGTACGAGCAGTACTTC.

In nucleotides, the CDR3 is TGTGCCAGCAGCTTAACGGGCACAGATACGCAGTATTTT. It specifies CASSLTGTDTQYF. This chain joins TRBV7-9 and TRBJ2-3; no clear D. CDR1 SEHNR and CDR2 FQNEAQ come from the germline V gene (reference sequence). The CDR3 covers 13 residues. V dropped 2 bases and J dropped 1 base, with 4 bases sitting between them. Together with reference TRBV7-9 and TRBJ2-3, the CDR3 gives the full variable domain: DTGVSQNPRHKITKRGQNVTFRCDPISEHNRLYWYRQTLGQGPEFLTYFQNEAQLEKSRLLSDRFSAERPKGSFSTLEIQRTEQGDSAMYLCASSLTGTDTQYFGPGTRLTVL.

The chain links TRBV30 to TRBJ1-1; the D is unclear. CDR1 GTSNPN and CDR2 SVGIG come from the germline V gene (reference sequence). The CDR3 consists of 14 residues. Deletions cut 0 bases from V and 6 bases from J, with 14 bases between. The CDR3 region is CAWSVSLGRAEAFF. The CDR3 region has the DNA TGTGCCTGGAGTGTTTCTCTGGGGAGGGCTGAAGCTTTCTTT.

The sample holds a few counts of this clone. The J gene is TRBJ1-1, the V gene TRBV27; D is perhaps TRBD1 (6 bases). CDR3 size: 12 residues. Trimming stripped 8 bases from V and 11 bases from J, with 18 bases between. The germline CDR1 and CDR2 sequences are MNHEY and SMNVEV (reference sequence). Here the CDR3 reads CASHVTGTPAFF. The DNA for the CDR3 is TGTGCCAGCCATGTGACGGGGACACCCGCTTTCTTT.

The chain uses TRBV28 and TRBJ1-2; 8 bases fit TRBD1. J gave up 5 bases and V 4 bases, and 15 bases lay outside the gene matches. The CDR3 is 17 residues long. From germline, CDR1 is MDHEN and CDR2 SYDVKM. The CDR3 coding sequence is TGTGCCAGCAGTTCCCTAGAAGTTGGACAGGGACCATATGGCTACACCTTC. Translating it yields CASSSLEVGQGPYGYTF.

This clone was picked up one time. The rearrangement links TRBV29-1 to TRBJ2-5, with 7 nucleotides matching TRBD2. The DNA end favors TRBJ2-7, so the J call may be wrong. The CDR3 runs 13 residues. Germline CDR1 SQVTM, CDR2 ANQGSEA. CDR3 loop: CSVLSSGAYEQYF. The CDR3 bases are TGCAGCGTCCTGTCTAGCGGAGCTTACGAGCAGTACTTC.

Written as DNA, the CDR3 is TGTGCCAGCAGTTTCCTAATGGGCGGGGCCCAGCATTTT. It yields the protein CASSFLMGGAQHF. J is TRBJ1-5 and V is TRBV27; D gene uncertain. Germline V CDR1 and CDR2: MNHEY, SMNVEV (reference sequence). The CDR3 totals 13 residues. V was clipped by 3 bases and J by 11 bases, with 14 bases between them.

The chain uses TRBV29-1 and TRBJ2-1, with 9 bases identical to TRBD2. The V gene end was trimmed by 4 bases and the J gene end by 8 bases; junction bases not matched to a gene: 12. Germline CDR1 and CDR2: SQVTM and ANQGSEA. This CDR3 has 15 residues. CDR3 nucleotides: TGCAGCGTTGGATTGTTGGCGGGAGGGGCAGATGAGCAGTTCTTC. It translates to CSVGLLAGGADEQFF.

The rearrangement uses TRBV10-2 and TRBJ2-3; D is perhaps TRBD2 (5 bases). Between the trimmed V and J ends, which lost 5 bases and 1 base, there was a span of 7 bases. The CDR3 covers 13 residues. CDR1 and CDR2 from the germline V gene are WSHSY and SAAADI. DNA for the CDR3: TGCGCCAGCAGTAGCGGAGGCACAGATACGCAGTATTTT. The encoded protein is CASSSGGTDTQYF.

Turning to this clone: This sample also contains other DNA sequences that code for the same CDR3. This sequence joins TRBV5-6 and TRBJ2-2; 9 bases are a match to TRBD1. Germline V gene sequence: CDR1 SGHDT, CDR2 YYEEEE. After removal of 8 bases from V and 8 bases from J, the junction contained 4 bases not matched to a gene. The CDR3 extends over 12 amino acids. The CDR3: CASRTGVGELFF. CDR3 bases: TGTGCCAGTAGGACAGGGGTTGGGGAGCTGTTTTTT.

This clone was found once. This chain uses TRBV9 with TRBJ1-1, with D tentatively TRBD1 (6 bases). The V end lost 0 bases, the J end lost 1 base, and 10 bases lay between the germline ends. This CDR3 spans 15 amino acids. Per the germline V gene, CDR1 is SGDLS and CDR2 is YYNGEE. The CDR3 here is CASSVEPGANTEAFF. CDR3 nucleotide sequence: TGTGCCAGCAGCGTAGAGCCAGGGGCGAACACTGAAGCTTTCTTT.

V and J are TRBV10-3 and TRBJ2-7, with TRBD1 matching over 12 bases. CDR1 is ENHRY, CDR2 SYGVKD, per germline. This CDR3 contains 14 residues. J gave up 6 bases and V 4 bases, and 4 bases lay outside the gene matches. The CDR3 reads CAISGGTGGSEQYF. The CDR3 coding sequence is TGTGCCATCAGTGGCGGGACAGGGGGCTCCGAGCAGTACTTC.

The V and J genes are TRBV5-4 and TRBJ2-3; a weak D match, TRBD2 (5 bases). The germline V gene has CDR1 SGHNT and CDR2 YYREEE (reference sequence). CDR3 length equals 15 residues. V gave up 1 base and J gave up 2 bases, with 11 bases separating them. CDR3 nucleotide sequence: TGTGCCAGCAGCTTGCGGGCGGGTGTCACAGATACGCAGTATTTT. It yields the protein CASSLRAGVTDTQYF.

Only a few counts were recorded for this clone. V usage is TRBV7-2 and J usage is TRBJ1-3; D may be TRBD1 (6 bases). Germline CDR1 is SGHTA and CDR2 is FQGNSA. Trimming removed 5 bases from V and 4 bases from J, with 15 bases in between. This CDR3 comprises 15 residues. The CDR3: CASSNLGAAGNTIYF. CDR3 bases: TGTGCCAGCAGCAACCTGGGGGCTGCAGGAAACACCATATATTTT.

The V and J genes are TRBV10-3 and TRBJ2-1, with 9 bases lining up with TRBD1. The CDR3 contains 12 residues. Per the germline V gene, CDR1 is ENHRY and CDR2 is SYGVKD. After removal of 11 bases from V and 8 bases from J, the junction contained 7 bases not matched to a gene. CDR3 sequence: CASLGQGHEQFF. DNA for the CDR3: TGTGCCTCCCTGGGACAGGGCCATGAGCAGTTCTTC.

In regard to this clone: The same CDR3 arises from other DNA sequences in this sample as well. The chain recombines TRBV6-5 with TRBJ1-5; tentatively, D is TRBD1 (5 bases). The CDR3 sequence is 14 residues long. Germline V CDR1 and CDR2: MNHEY, SVGAGI. The V end lost 2 bases, the J end lost 2 bases, and 7 bases lay between the germline ends. The CDR3 nucleotides are TGTGCCAGCAGTTACGGAGGGGGCAATCAGCCCCAGCATTTT. Translated: CASSYGGGNQPQHF.

The chain combines TRBV28 with TRBJ2-5; D is unresolved. CDR1 and CDR2 (germline): MDHEN, SYDVKM. The CDR3 runs to 13 residues. V gave up 6 bases and J gave up 0 bases, with 8 bases separating them. This CDR3 reads CASRFLYQETQYF. In DNA, the CDR3 is TGTGCCAGCAGATTTCTGTACCAAGAGACCCAGTACTTC.